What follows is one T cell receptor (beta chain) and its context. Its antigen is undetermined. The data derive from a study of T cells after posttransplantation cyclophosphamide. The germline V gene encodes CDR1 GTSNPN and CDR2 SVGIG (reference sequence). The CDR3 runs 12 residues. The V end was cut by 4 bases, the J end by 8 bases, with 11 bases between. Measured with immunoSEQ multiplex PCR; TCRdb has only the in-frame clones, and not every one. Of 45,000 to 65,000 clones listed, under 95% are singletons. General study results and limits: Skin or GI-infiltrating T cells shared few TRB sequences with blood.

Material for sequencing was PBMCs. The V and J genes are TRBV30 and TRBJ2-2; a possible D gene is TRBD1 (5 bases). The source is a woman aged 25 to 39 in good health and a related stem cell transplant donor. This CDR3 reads CAWKGFLGELFF. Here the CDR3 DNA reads TGTGCCTGGAAGGGGTTTTTGGGGGAGCTGTTTTTT.